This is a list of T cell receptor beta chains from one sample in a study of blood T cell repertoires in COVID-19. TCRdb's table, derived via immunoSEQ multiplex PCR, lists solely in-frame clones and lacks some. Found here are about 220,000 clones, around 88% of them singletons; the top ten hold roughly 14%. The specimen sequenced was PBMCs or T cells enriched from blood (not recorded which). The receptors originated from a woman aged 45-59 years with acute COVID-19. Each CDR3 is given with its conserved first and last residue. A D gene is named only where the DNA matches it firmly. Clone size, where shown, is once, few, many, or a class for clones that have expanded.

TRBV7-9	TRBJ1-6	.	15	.	TGTGCCAGCAGCTTGGACAGAACTAATAATTCACCCCTCCACTTT	CASSLDRTNNSPLHF
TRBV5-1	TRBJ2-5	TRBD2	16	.	TGCGCCAGCTCCCGGCTTGCGGGAGTTGCAAAAGAGACCCAGTACTTC	CASSRLAGVAKETQYF
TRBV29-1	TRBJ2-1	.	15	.	TGCAGCGTTGAAGATCACAGTGGGCTGCGCAATGAGCAGTTCTTC	CSVEDHSGLRNEQFF
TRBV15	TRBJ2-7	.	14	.	TGTGCCACCAGCAGAGCGAGACTAGGTTCCGAGCAGTACTTC	CATSRARLGSEQYF
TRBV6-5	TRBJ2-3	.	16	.	TGTGCCAGCAGTTACTCGATCGTCCAGGGCTCAGATACGCAGTATTTT	CASSYSIVQGSDTQYF
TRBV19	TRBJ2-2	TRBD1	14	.	TGTGCCAGTAGTATAATCGACAGGGCCGGGGAGCTGTTTTTT	CASSIIDRAGELFF
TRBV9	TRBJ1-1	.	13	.	TGTGCCAGCAGCGCCGAGGGGGTTACTGAAGCTTTCTTT	CASSAEGVTEAFF
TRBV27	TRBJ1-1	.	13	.	TGTGCCAGCAGTTTATCGGCGGGTTATGAAGCTTTCTTT	CASSLSAGYEAFF
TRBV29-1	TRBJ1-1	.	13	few	TGCAGCGTTGACCAAAGGGGGAACACTGAAGCTTTCTTT	CSVDQRGNTEAFF
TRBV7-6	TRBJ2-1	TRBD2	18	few	TGTGCCAGCAGCCCGACAAGGGGTTCTAGCGGGAGTAAAAATGAGCAGTTCTTC	CASSPTRGSSGSKNEQFF
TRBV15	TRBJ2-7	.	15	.	TGTGCCACCAGCAGGGGGGACTCCAGCTCCTACGAGCAGTACTTC	CATSRGDSSSYEQYF
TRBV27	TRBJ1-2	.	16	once	TGTGCCAGCAGTCCCCAAAGGGAGGGGGTAAACTATGGCTACACCTTC	CASSPQREGVNYGYTF
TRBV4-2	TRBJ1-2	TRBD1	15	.	TGTGCCAGCAGCCAAGATGCGGGACAGGCGTATGGCTACACCTTC	CASSQDAGQAYGYTF
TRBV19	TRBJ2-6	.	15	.	TGTGCCAGTAGTATTTCCCCGGGTGGGGCCAACGTCCTGACTTTC	CASSISPGGANVLTF
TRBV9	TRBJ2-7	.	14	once	TGTGCCAGCAGCTTCGACTCCAGCACCTACGAGCAGTACTTC	CASSFDSSTYEQYF
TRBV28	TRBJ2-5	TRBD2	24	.	TGTGCCAGCAGCCTAAGGCGGGGACAGGGACTAAGGACTAGCGGGAGAGTGAGAATACAGACCCAGTACTTC	CASSLRRGQGLRTSGRVRIQTQYF
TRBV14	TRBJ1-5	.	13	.	TGTGCCAGCAGCGCCAACCAGAATCAGCCCCAGCATTTT	CASSANQNQPQHF
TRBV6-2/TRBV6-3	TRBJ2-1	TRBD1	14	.	TGTGCCAGCAGTTACGGGACAGTCTACAATGAGCAGTTCTTC	CASSYGTVYNEQFF
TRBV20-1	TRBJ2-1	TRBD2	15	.	TGCAGTGCTAGTCACCCGGGACTAGCGACGAATGAGCAGTTCTTC	CSASHPGLATNEQFF
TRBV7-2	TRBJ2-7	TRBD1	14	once	TGTGCCAGCAGCTTAGTTCAGGGGGCTTACGAGCAGTACTTC	CASSLVQGAYEQYF
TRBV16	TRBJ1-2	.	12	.	TGTGCCAGCAGCCAATTGAGCTATGGCTACACCTTC	CASSQLSYGYTF
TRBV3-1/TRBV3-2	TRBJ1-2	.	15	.	TGTGCCAGCAGCCAAGGGGGGCAGGGACGGCGGGGCTACACCTTC	CASSQGGQGRRGYTF
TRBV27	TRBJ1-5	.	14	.	TGTGCCAGCAGCTTCCCCGGGATAGGTCAGCCCCAGCATTTT	CASSFPGIGQPQHF
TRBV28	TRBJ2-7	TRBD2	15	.	TGTGCCAGCAGTTTCGGGACTAGCAATTCCTACGAGCAGTACTTC	CASSFGTSNSYEQYF
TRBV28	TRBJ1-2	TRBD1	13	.	TGTGCCAGCAGGGATCCGGGACAGGGGGGCTACACCTTC	CASRDPGQGGYTF
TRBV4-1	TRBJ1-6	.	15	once	TGCGCCAGCAGCCAAGATACCAGGGGCCATTCACCCCTCCACTTT	CASSQDTRGHSPLHF
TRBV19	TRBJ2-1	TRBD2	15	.	TGTGCCAGTAGTCTGACTAGCGGGAGTGGGGTCGGGCAGTTCTTC	CASSLTSGSGVGQFF
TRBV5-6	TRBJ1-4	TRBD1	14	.	TGTGCCAGCGGGCTACAGGGGGCCGGTGAAAAACTGTTTTTT	CASGLQGAGEKLFF
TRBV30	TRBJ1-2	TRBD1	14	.	TGTGCCTGGGGCCGGGACAGCAGTCTCTATGGCTACACCTTC	CAWGRDSSLYGYTF
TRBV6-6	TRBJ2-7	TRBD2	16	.	TGTGCCAGCAGCCATCCCAGGACTAGCGGGAGCTACGAGCAGTACTTC	CASSHPRTSGSYEQYF
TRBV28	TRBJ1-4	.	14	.	TGTGCCAGCAGGAACGGGGGTGGGCATGAAAAACTGTTTTTT	CASRNGGGHEKLFF
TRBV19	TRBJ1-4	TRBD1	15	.	TGTGCCAGTAACGGGGGGACAGGGTTGAATGAAAAACTGTTTTTT	CASNGGTGLNEKLFF
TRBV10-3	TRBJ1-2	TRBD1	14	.	TGTGCCATCAGTTCCGGGACAGGGGTGGGTGGCTACACCTTC	CAISSGTGVGGYTF
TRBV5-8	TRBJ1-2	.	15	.	TGTGCCAGCAGCTTGGGTTACAGAGTTAACTATGGCTACACCTTC	CASSLGYRVNYGYTF
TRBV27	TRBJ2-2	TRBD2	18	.	TGTGCCAACTCCGGGACTAGCGGGAGGGTGTTAGACACCGGGGAGCTGTTTTTT	CANSGTSGRVLDTGELFF
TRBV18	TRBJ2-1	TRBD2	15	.	TGTGCCAGCTCACCAGGGCTAGCGGGAGCGAATGAGCAGTTCTTC	CASSPGLAGANEQFF
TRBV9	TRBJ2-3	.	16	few	TGTGCCAGCTCGGGGTTGGGGCGGGGAGGCACAGATACGCAGTATTTT	CASSGLGRGGTDTQYF
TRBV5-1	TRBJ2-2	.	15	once	TGCGCCAGCAGCTTGGGGCGGCCCAACACCGGGGAGCTGTTTTTT	CASSLGRPNTGELFF
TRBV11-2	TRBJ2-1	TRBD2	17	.	TGTGCCAGCAGCTTATTCCATAGCGGGAGCGGTTACAATGAGCAGTTCTTC	CASSLFHSGSGYNEQFF
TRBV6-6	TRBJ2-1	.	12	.	TGTGCCAGCAGTTACTCTGTTAGTGAGCAGTTCTTC	CASSYSVSEQFF
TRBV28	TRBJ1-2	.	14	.	TGTGCCAGCAGCCACCGGGGGGAGGACTATGGCTACACCTTC	CASSHRGEDYGYTF
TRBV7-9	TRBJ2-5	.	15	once	TGTGCCAGCAGCCGCCAGACTAACCCCCAAGAGACCCAGTACTTC	CASSRQTNPQETQYF
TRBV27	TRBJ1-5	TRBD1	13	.	TGTGCCAGCAGAGACAGGGTCAATCAGCCCCAGCATTTT	CASRDRVNQPQHF
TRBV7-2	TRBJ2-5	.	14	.	TGTGCCAGCAGCTTAGCCGCACGGGGGGAGACCCAGTACTTC	CASSLAARGETQYF
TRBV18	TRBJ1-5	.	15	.	TGTGCCAGCTCACCAATTGGGCAGGTCAATCAGCCCCAGCATTTT	CASSPIGQVNQPQHF
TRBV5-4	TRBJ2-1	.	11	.	TGTGCCAGCAGCTTGGTCGGTGAGCAGTTCTTC	CASSLVGEQFF
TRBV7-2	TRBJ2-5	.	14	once	TGTGCCAGCAGCTTAGTAGCCCCCCTGGAGACCCAGTACTTC	CASSLVAPLETQYF
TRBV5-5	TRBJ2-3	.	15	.	TGTGCCAGCAGCTCCGCAGGGTACGTCGCAGATACGCAGTATTTT	CASSSAGYVADTQYF
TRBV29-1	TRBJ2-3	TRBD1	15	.	TGCAGCGTCCGAAAATCCCGGACAGGGGGGGATACGCAGTATTTT	CSVRKSRTGGDTQYF
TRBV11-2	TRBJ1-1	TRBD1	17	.	TGTGCCAGCAGCTCTCCCGGCAGGGGGCATATGAACACTGAAGCTTTCTTT	CASSSPGRGHMNTEAFF
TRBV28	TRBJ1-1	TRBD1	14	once	TGTGCCGGAACAGGGGTAGTCATGAACACTGAAGCTTTCTTT	CAGTGVVMNTEAFF
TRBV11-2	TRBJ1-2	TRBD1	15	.	TGTGCCAGCAGCTCCTTCTTTCGGGACAGCTATGGCTACACCTTC	CASSSFFRDSYGYTF
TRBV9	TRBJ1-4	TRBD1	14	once	TGTGCCAGCAGCGTACAGGGGGTTAATGAAAAACTGTTTTTT	CASSVQGVNEKLFF
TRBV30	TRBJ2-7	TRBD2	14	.	TGTGCCTGGAGGGTTAGCGGGAAGGTCGACGAGCAGTACTTC	CAWRVSGKVDEQYF